What follows describes a single TCR beta chain. This sample was included in a study of shared clonotypes between healthy human individuals. The germline gives CDR1 ENHRY, CDR2 SYGVKD. Trimming left V 3 bases short and J 2 bases short, with 15 bases between. The CDR3 length is 16 residues. The data were produced by immunoSEQ multiplex PCR, yet TCRdb's version contains in-frame clones alone and is incomplete. The repertoire holds under 2,000,000 clones, with about 95% as singletons. The naive CD8 subset, CD45RO-negative cells positively selected for CCR7, excluded terminally differentiated effector memory CD45RA+ cells. Donors comprised only Caucasian adults living in Nashville, Tennessee.

This chain links TRBV10-3 with TRBJ2-3; D gene unclear. The sequenced sample was naive CD8+ T cells sorted from blood. The sequence derives from a man younger than 30 in good health. CDR3 in amino acids: CAISDRGRKDTDTQYF. CDR3 sequence (DNA): TGTGCCATCAGTGACCGCGGCAGGAAGGACACAGATACGCAGTATTTT.